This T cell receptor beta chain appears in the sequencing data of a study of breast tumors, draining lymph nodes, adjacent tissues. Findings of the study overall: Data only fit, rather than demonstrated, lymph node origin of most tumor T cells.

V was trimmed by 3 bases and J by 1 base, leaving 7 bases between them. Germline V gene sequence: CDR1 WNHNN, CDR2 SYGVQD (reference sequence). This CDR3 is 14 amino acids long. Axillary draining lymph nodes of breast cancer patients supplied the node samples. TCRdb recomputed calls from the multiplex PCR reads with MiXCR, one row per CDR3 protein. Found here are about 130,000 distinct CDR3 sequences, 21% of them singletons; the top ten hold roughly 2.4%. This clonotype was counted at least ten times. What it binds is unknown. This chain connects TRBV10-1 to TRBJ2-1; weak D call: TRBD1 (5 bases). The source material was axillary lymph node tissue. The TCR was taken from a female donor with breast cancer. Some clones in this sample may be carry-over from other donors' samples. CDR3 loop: CASSEDSSYNEQFF. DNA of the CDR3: TGCGCCAGCAGTGAAGACAGTTCCTACAATGAGCAGTTCTTC.